This paragraph covers one T cell receptor (beta chain) sequence. Its cognate antigen is unknown. Here the CDR3 omits its conserved ending phenylalanine or tryptophan, so a read error is the likely source. This sample is part of a study of tumor-infiltrating lymphocytes in primary liver carcinoma. Background on the study: Patients were both men and women, whose ages ran from 30 to 69 years. All lesions had stage T1-T3 N0M0 and roughly 4 to 11 cm widths. Study-level points and caveats: Roughly 7.5-24% of top clones, and no more, occurred in all five tumor regions.

TCR beta cDNA was reverse-transcribed from around 0.55 ug of total RNA. The reaction used a constant-region primer and ProtoScript II reverse transcriptase. Three rounds of nested multiplex PCR with slightly modified ARM-PCR produced TCR beta libraries. TCRdb re-called the multiplex PCR reads through MiXCR, storing one row per CDR3 protein. The sample lists some 110,000 distinct CDR3 sequences; 64% were seen once. Co-extraction yielded RNA and DNA from approximately 20-30 mg of unsorted bulk tissue. Those sampled were patients whose primary liver carcinoma was treated by surgical resection. This TCR was sampled from a woman in her sixties with primary liver carcinoma and hepatitis B virus infection. The specimen was liver tumor tissue from sampling region 3. Subset meaning: tumor region T3, left-lateral pole.

CDR3 loop: CASSLADAGLYGDIQYL. The CDR3 DNA reads TGTGCCAGCAGTTTAGCTGACGCAGGGCTCTATGGTGACATTCAGTACTTA. The genes are TRBV28 and TRBJ2-4; D possibly corresponds to TRBD1 (5 bases). Per the germline V gene, CDR1 is MDHEN and CDR2 is SYDVKM. Deletions cut 2 bases from V and 8 bases from J, with 22 bases between. This CDR3 spans 17 amino acids.